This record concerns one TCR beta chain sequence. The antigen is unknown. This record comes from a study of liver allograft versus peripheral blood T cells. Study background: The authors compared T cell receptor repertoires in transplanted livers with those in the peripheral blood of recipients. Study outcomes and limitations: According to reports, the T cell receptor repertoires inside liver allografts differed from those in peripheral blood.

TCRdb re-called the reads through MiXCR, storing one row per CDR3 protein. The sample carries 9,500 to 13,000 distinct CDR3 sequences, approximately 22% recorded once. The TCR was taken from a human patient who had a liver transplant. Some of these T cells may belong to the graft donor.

CDR3 sequence: CAWSQGFFTEAFF. DNA for the CDR3: TGTGCCTGGAGCCAGGGTTTTTTCACTGAAGCTTTCTTT. The rearrangement joins TRBV30 to TRBJ1-1; D possibly corresponds to TRBD1 (5 bases). The germline gives CDR1 GTSNPN, CDR2 SVGIG (reference sequence). This CDR3 comprises 13 residues. Trimming shortened V by 3 bases and J by 4 bases, and 12 bases separated the two germline ends.